Each of the 4 T cell receptor beta chains below was sequenced from the same sample in a study of T cells after yellow fever vaccination. Using its own MiXCR run on the 5' RACE reads, TCRdb lists one record per CDR3 protein. The table lists about 85,000 distinct CDR3 sequences, 10% to 15% of them singletons. Sequenced here: CD8+ T cells not binding an NS4B(214-222) dextramer, sorted from PBMCs, sampled less than 25 days after the first yellow fever vaccination. These receptors came from a young man who received the YFV17D yellow fever vaccine.

This clonotype was seen more than once but under ten times. This chain joins TRBV7-2 and TRBJ2-5; a possible D gene is TRBD1 (5 bases). Germline V gene data show CDR1 as SGHTA and CDR2 as FQGNSA. This CDR3 has 15 residues. Trimming shortened V by 0 bases and J by 5 bases, and 13 bases separated the two germline ends. The CDR3 sequence: CASSLASRVRETQYF. CDR3 nucleotides: TGTGCCAGCAGCTTAGCAAGCAGGGTTCGGGAGACCCAGTACTTC.

V usage is TRBV25-1 and J usage is TRBJ2-1; D assignment may be TRBD1 or TRBD2 (7 bases each). CDR1 and CDR2 (germline): MGHDK, SYGVNS. Trimming left V 4 bases short and J 4 bases short, with 17 bases between. This CDR3 has 16 residues. Written as DNA, the CDR3 is TGTGCCAGCAGTGTTAGTGGGAGGGGGCTATACAATGAGCAGTTCTTC. Its protein is CASSVSGRGLYNEQFF.

This clonotype was recorded a few times. The rearrangement uses TRBV5-6 and TRBJ2-3; 7 bases line up with TRBD2. The CDR3 covers 17 residues. Germline V gene sequence: CDR1 SGHDT, CDR2 YYEEEE. J gave up 0 bases and V 0 bases, and 7 bases lay outside the gene matches. Written as DNA, the CDR3 is TGTGCCAGCAGCTTGGCCTCCCCTAGCGGAAGCACAGATACGCAGTATTTT. Its translation: CASSLASPSGSTDTQYF.

V and J are TRBV5-6 and TRBJ2-3; weak D call: TRBD2 (5 bases). The CDR3 runs 13 residues. V lost 4 bases to trimming and J lost 3 bases, with 9 bases between them. CDR1 and CDR2 from the germline V gene are SGHDT and YYEEEE. CDR3 sequence (DNA): TGTGCCAGCAGCCCGGGGTATACAGATACGCAGTATTTT. It specifies CASSPGYTDTQYF.